The 13 T cell receptor beta chains listed next were all sequenced from one sample in a study of blood T cells in healthy people across ages. A second PCR of about 7 to 12 cycles used a sample-barcoded 5' primer and a J-beta primer mix. TCRdb redid the calling of the 5' RACE reads with MiXCR, one entry per CDR3 protein. The sample lists over 500,000 distinct CDR3 sequences; about 26% were seen once. This sample also belongs to another study, concerning T cells of mothers and their children.

Specimen: blood. These receptor sequences come from a boy between 2 and 10 years old in good health.

In this sample, this clonotype turned up a few times. The rearrangement links TRBV30 to TRBJ1-3; possibly TRBD1 for D (5 bases). The V gene lost 8 bases and the J gene lost 1 base, with 15 bases spanning the gap. The CDR3 covers 14 residues. From germline, CDR1 is GTSNPN and CDR2 SVGIG (reference sequence). The CDR3 sequence: CAARRAGSGNTIYF. CDR3 nucleotides: TGTGCCGCGAGGAGGGCAGGGTCTGGAAACACCATATATTTT.

This chain joins TRBV14 and TRBJ1-2; D might be TRBD1 (6 bases). The CDR3 consists of 13 residues. The V end was cut by 1 base, the J end by 7 bases, with 10 bases between. Germline V gene sequence: CDR1 SGHDN, CDR2 FVKESK. CDR3 residues: CASSQVQGLGYTF. The CDR3 region has the DNA TGTGCCAGCAGCCAAGTTCAGGGGCTTGGCTACACCTTC.

V usage is TRBV7-2 and J usage is TRBJ2-7, with a tentative D call TRBD2 (5 bases). The CDR3 spans 13 residues. Germline V gives CDR1 SGHTA, CDR2 FQGNSA. The V end lost 6 bases, the J end lost 8 bases, and 17 bases lay between the germline ends. The CDR3 coding sequence is TGTGCCAGCAGTCCCCTGCGGGTACCGCAGCAGTACTTC. This translates into CASSPLRVPQQYF.

V usage is TRBV6-5 and J usage is TRBJ2-5; perhaps TRBD2 as D (6 bases). TRBJ2-1 explains the end of the DNA better; the J call may be wrong. The CDR3 is 12 amino acids. Germline V lookup: CDR1 MNHEY, CDR2 SVGAGI. CDR3 DNA: TGTGCCAGCGGACCTCGGGGGAATGAGCAGTTCTTC. Translated, it gives CASGPRGNEQFF.

This clonotype has more than one count but fewer than ten. The rearrangement links TRBV18 to TRBJ1-4; no firm D call. Trimming stripped 4 bases from V and 0 bases from J, with 6 bases between. Germline CDR1 and CDR2: KGHSH and LQKENI. The CDR3 is 14 residues long. The CDR3: CASSLTSTNEKLFF. In DNA, the CDR3 is TGTGCCAGCTCACTCACATCAACTAATGAAAAACTGTTTTTT.

At least ten counts were recorded for this clonotype. The chain links TRBV2 to TRBJ1-2, with TRBD1 matching over 10 bases. Germline loops: CDR1 SNHLY, CDR2 FYNNEI. J lost 8 bases, V lost 8 bases, and 11 bases had no gene match. The CDR3 consists of 14 residues. The CDR3 region is CASSRDRGNSGYTF. DNA of the CDR3: TGTGCCAGCTCCCGGGACAGGGGCAATTCGGGCTACACCTTC.

This clonotype was detected only a few times. This chain connects TRBV4-3 to TRBJ1-4; D is unresolved. The CDR3 has 15 amino acids. Per the germline V gene, CDR1 is LGHNA and CDR2 is YSLEER. V was cut by 4 bases and J by 4 bases, with 13 bases left in between. CDR3 sequence: CASSLFGGVNEKLFF. CDR3 bases: TGCGCCAGCAGCCTATTCGGAGGCGTTAATGAAAAACTGTTTTTT.

This clonotype was detected only a few times. The chain recombines TRBV11-2 with TRBJ1-4, with D tentatively TRBD1 (5 bases). CDR3 length: 14 amino acids. The V end lost 4 bases, the J end lost 10 bases, and 16 bases lay between the germline ends. CDR1 and CDR2 from the germline V gene are SGHAT and FQNNGV. CDR3 coding DNA: TGTGCCAGCAGCTCCATCAGGGATTCTCGAAAACTGTTTTTT. It is translated as CASSSIRDSRKLFF.

The chain combines TRBV7-9 with TRBJ1-1; D call uncertain. This CDR3 is 11 amino acids long. Germline CDR1 is SEHNR and CDR2 is FQNEAQ (reference sequence). The V gene lost 5 bases and the J gene lost 5 bases, with 6 bases spanning the gap. CDR3 in amino acids: CASSPQTEAFF. Written as DNA, the CDR3 is TGTGCCAGCAGCCCCCAGACTGAAGCTTTCTTT.

The chain links TRBV27 to TRBJ2-5, with a tentative D call TRBD1 (5 bases). CDR1 MNHEY and CDR2 SMNVEV come from the germline V gene (reference sequence). The CDR3 is made up of 13 amino acids. The V end was cut by 0 bases, the J end by 6 bases, with 8 bases between. The DNA of the CDR3 is TGTGCCAGCAGTTTATCGGTGGGGCAGACCCAGTACTTC. As protein: CASSLSVGQTQYF.

This clonotype was detected a few times. This rearrangement joins TRBV6-5 to TRBJ1-2; 10 nucleotides match TRBD1. This CDR3 has 18 amino acids. Trimming at V came to 0 bases and at J to 4 bases, leaving 11 bases not matched to a gene. CDR1 MNHEY and CDR2 SVGAGI come from the germline V gene. The CDR3 DNA is TGTGCCAGCAGTTACTCGAGGGACAGGGGTTTTTTAGCCTATGGCTACACCTTC. Translation gives CASSYSRDRGFLAYGYTF.

This sequence joins TRBV11-1 and TRBJ2-3; 8 bases match TRBD2. The CDR3 runs 15 residues. Germline lookup yields CDR1 SGHAT and CDR2 FQDESV (reference sequence). The J segment lost 4 bases and the V segment lost 1 base, leaving 4 bases of the junction unmatched. The CDR3 DNA reads as TGTGCCAGCAGCTTAGTCCAGGGACTAGCAGATACGCAGTATTTT. Amino acids: CASSLVQGLADTQYF.

This clonotype has only a few counts. The chain links TRBV29-1 to TRBJ1-2; 11 bases agree with TRBD1. CDR1 is SQVTM, CDR2 ANQGSEA, per germline. Unmatched junction bases numbered 12, after V lost 4 bases and J lost 8 bases. The CDR3 consists of 15 residues. The CDR3 region is CSVGAWWDRGYGYTF. The CDR3 nucleotides are TGCAGCGTTGGAGCCTGGTGGGACAGGGGGTACGGCTACACCTTC.